These T cell receptor beta chains were read from a single sample in a study of cytomegalovirus exposure and HLA in healthy donors. The table came from immunoSEQ multiplex PCR; TCRdb's copy has only in-frame clones and leaves some out. The table records 150,000 to 250,000 clones, around 78% of them present only once. The sequenced material came from PBMCs. Receptors originate from a man aged 30 to 39 in good health and CMV-seronegative. CDR3s leave out the opening cysteine and the closing phenylalanine or tryptophan.

TRBV30 AWMQGNNQPQH
TRBV28 ASRRGYGYT
TRBV2 ASSAGQGLTEAF
TRBV2 ASSDTLSTSGRRALEF
TRBV18 ASSPPVYREGTEAF
TRBV28 ASSSTGTGAYEQY
TRBV2 ASSDSRPLKNIQY
TRBV28 ASSFSGPPLH
TRBV7-9 ASSRSGRGYEQY
TRBV15 ATSRDLGSSGYNEQF